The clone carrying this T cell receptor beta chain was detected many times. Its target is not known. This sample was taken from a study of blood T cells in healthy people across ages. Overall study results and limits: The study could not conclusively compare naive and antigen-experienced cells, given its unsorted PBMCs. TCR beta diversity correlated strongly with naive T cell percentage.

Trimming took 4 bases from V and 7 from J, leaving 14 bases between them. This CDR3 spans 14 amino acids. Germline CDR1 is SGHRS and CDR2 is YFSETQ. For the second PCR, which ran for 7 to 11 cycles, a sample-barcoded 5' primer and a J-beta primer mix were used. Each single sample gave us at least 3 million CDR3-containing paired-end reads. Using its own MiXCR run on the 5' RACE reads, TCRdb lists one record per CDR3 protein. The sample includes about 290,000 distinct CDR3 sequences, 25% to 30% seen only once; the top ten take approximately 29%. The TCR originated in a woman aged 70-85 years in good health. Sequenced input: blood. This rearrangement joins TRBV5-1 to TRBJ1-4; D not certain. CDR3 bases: TGCGCCAGCAGCCCCGGAGCGGGCAGTGAAAAACTGTTTTTT. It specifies CASSPGAGSEKLFF.